Each of the 5 T cell receptor beta chains below was sequenced from the same sample in a study of blood T cell repertoires in COVID-19. Method: immunoSEQ multiplex PCR; TCRdb's copy keeps in-frame clones and lacks some. The sample yields about 200,000 clones, around 80% seen once. What was sequenced was peripheral blood. The receptor set was obtained from a human donor in a cohort sampled during active COVID-19.

V and J are TRBV19 and TRBJ2-2; no clear D. The CDR3 is 16 residues long. The germline CDR1 and CDR2 sequences are LNHDA and SQIVND (reference sequence). V gave up 4 bases and J gave up 0 bases, with 12 bases separating them. DNA for the CDR3: TGTGCCAGTAGTACCAAACCTAACTCGAACACCGGGGAGCTGTTTTTT. Protein sequence: CASSTKPNSNTGELFF. Combining the CDR3 with reference TRBV19 and TRBJ2-2 gives the whole variable domain DGGITQSPKYLFRKEGQNVTLSCEQNLNHDAMYWYRQDPGQGLRLIYYSQIVNDFQKGDIAEGYSVSREKKESFPLTVTSAQKNPTAFYLCASSTKPNSNTGELFFGEGSRLTVL.

The chain is built from TRBV5-1 and TRBJ2-2, with 7 bases that match TRBD1. CDR1 is SGHRS and CDR2 is YFSETQ in the germline V gene. The CDR3 spans 18 residues. The ends lost 4 bases at V and 0 bases at J; junction bases unmatched: 12. This chain's CDR3 is CASSAPHLGQSNTGELFF. The CDR3 nucleotides read TGCGCCAGCAGCGCCCCCCACCTGGGACAGTCGAACACCGGGGAGCTGTTTTTT. Variable domain in full (rest from reference TRBV5-1 and TRBJ2-2): KAGVTQTPRYLIKTRGQQVTLSCSPISGHRSVSWYQQTPGQGLQFLFEYFSETQRNKGNFPGRFSGRQFSNSRSEMNVSTLELGDSALYLCASSAPHLGQSNTGELFFGEGSRLTVL.

This clone occurred many times. The chain employs TRBV7-8 and TRBJ2-2, with 13 bases identical to TRBD2. The V segment lost 5 bases and the J segment 0 bases; nucleotides outside the gene matches: 6. This CDR3 has 18 amino acids. Germline values: CDR1 SGHVS, CDR2 FQNEAQ. The CDR3 DNA reads TGTGCCAGCAGCCCGCGGACTAGCGGGAGAACGAACACCGGGGAGCTGTTTTTT. As protein: CASSPRTSGRTNTGELFF.

A remark on this clone: Other DNA sequences from this sample encode an identical CDR3 as well. The V call is TRBV29-1, the J call TRBJ1-5; 7 bases map to TRBD1. The junction had 3 bases not matched to a gene; V was cut back by 4 bases and J by 3 bases. Per the germline V gene, CDR1 is SQVTM and CDR2 is ANQGSEA. This CDR3 is 13 amino acids long. CDR3 nucleotide sequence: TGCAGCGTTGGTGACAGGGTCAATCAGCCCCAGCATTTT. It codes for CSVGDRVNQPQHF.

This sequence joins TRBV21-1 and TRBJ1-5; the DNA was not compared with TRBD1, the D call given in the table. TRBV21-1 is a known pseudogene. The CDR3 is made up of 13 amino acids. CDR3 DNA: TGTGCCAGCGCAGTTACGAGCAATCAGCCCCAGCATTTT. As protein: CASAVTSNQPQHF.